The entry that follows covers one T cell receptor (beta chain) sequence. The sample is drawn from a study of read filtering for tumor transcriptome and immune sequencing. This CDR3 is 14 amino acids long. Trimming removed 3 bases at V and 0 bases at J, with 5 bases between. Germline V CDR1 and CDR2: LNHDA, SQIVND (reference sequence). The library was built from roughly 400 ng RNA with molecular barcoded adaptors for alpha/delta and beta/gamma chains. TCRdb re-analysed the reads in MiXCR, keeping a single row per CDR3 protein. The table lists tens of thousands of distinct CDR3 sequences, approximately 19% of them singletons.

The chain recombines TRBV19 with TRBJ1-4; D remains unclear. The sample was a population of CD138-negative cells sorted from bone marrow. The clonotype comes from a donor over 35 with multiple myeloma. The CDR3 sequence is CASSITATNEKLFF. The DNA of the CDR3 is TGTGCCAGTAGTATTACAGCAACTAATGAAAAACTGTTTTTT.